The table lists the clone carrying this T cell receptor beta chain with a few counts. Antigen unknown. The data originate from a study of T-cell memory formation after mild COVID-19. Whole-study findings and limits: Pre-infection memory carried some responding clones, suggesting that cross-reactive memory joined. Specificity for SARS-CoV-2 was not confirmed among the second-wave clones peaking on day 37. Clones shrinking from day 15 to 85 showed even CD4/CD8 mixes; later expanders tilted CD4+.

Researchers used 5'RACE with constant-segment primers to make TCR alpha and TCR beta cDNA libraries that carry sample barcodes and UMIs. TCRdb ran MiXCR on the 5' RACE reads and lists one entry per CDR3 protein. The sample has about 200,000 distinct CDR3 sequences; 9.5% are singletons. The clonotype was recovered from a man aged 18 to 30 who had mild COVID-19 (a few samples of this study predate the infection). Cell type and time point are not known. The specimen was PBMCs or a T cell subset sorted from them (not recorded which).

This CDR3 reads CASSERGQGINGYTF. In DNA, the CDR3 is TGTGCCAGCAGTGAAAGGGGACAGGGGATTAATGGCTACACCTTC. The chain combines TRBV2 with TRBJ1-2; 10 bases fit TRBD1. The V gene's germline CDR1 is SNHLY and CDR2 FYNNEI. Unmatched junction bases numbered 6, after V lost 2 bases and J lost 6 bases. The length of the CDR3 is 15 residues.